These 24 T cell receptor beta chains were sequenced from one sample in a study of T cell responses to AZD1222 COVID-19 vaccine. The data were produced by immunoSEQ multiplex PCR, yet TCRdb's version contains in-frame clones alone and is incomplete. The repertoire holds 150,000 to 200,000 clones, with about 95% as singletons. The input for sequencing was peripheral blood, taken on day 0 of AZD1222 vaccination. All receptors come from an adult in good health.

CDR3 protein: CASSQGPGAGNTIYF. In nucleotides, the CDR3 is TGTGCCAGCAGCCAGGGACCAGGCGCTGGAAACACCATATATTTT. V is TRBV3-1 (or the pseudogene TRBV3-2) and J is TRBJ1-3, with D possibly matching TRBD1 (5 bases). The CDR3 extends over 15 amino acids. Germline loops: CDR1 LGHDT, CDR2 YNNKEL (reference sequence). Deletions cut 3 bases from V and 2 bases from J, with 11 bases between.

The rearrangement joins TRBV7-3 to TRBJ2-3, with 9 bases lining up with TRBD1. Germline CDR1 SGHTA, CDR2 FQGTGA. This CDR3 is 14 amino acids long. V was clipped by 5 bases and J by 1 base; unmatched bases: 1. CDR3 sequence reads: CASSRDRGTDTQYF. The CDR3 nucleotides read TGTGCCAGCAGCAGGGACAGGGGCACAGATACGCAGTATTTT. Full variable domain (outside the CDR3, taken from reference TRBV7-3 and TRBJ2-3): GAGVSQTPSNKVTEKGKYVELRCDPISGHTALYWYRQSLGQGPEFLIYFQGTGAADDSGLPNDRFFAVRPEGSVSTLKIQRTERGDSAVYLCASSRDRGTDTQYFGPGTRLTVL.

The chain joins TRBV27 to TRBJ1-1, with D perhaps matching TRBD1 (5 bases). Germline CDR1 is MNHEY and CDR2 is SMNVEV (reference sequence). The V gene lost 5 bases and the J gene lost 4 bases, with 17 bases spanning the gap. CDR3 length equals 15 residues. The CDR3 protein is CASSPMGGGRTEAFF. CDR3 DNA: TGTGCCAGCAGTCCCATGGGGGGTGGCCGCACTGAAGCTTTCTTT.

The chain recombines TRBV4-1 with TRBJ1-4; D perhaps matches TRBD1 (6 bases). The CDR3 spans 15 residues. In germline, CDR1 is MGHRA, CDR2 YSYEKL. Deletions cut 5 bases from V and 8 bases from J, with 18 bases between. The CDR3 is CASSSGPGEAEKLFF. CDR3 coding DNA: TGCGCCAGCAGCTCAGGCCCAGGGGAGGCGGAAAAACTGTTTTTT.

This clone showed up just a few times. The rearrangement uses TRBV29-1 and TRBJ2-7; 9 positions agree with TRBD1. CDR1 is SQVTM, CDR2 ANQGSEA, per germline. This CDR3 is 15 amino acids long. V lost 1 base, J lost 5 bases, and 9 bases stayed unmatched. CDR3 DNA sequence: TGCAGCGTTGAAGTCAGGGGACAGGGTAGCGACGAGCAGTACTTC. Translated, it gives CSVEVRGQGSDEQYF.

DNA for the CDR3: TGCAGCGTTGAAGATTCTTTTACGGAGTCAGGGGCGAAACAAGAGACCCAGTACTTC. This codes for CSVEDSFTESGAKQETQYF. This chain uses TRBV29-1 with TRBJ2-5; weak D call: TRBD1 (6 bases). Germline V gene sequence: CDR1 SQVTM, CDR2 ANQGSEA. The V end lost 0 bases, the J end lost 2 bases, and 25 bases lay between the germline ends. The CDR3 covers 19 residues.

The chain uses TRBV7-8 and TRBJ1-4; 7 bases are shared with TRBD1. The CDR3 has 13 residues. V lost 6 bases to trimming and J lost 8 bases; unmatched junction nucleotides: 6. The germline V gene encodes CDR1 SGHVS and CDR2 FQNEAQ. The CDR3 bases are TGTGCCAGCAGATTACAGGGGAAGGAAAAACTGTTTTTT. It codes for CASRLQGKEKLFF.

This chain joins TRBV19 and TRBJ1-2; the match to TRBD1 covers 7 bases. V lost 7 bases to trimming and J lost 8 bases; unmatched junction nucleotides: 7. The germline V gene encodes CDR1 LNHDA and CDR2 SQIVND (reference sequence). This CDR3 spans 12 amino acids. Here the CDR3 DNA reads TGTGCCAGTATCCCCCCAGGGGGGGGCTACACCTTC. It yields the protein CASIPPGGGYTF.

The CDR3 spells CASSLKGELSDTQYF. Written as DNA, the CDR3 is TGTGCCAGCAGTTTAAAGGGAGAGCTTTCAGATACGCAGTATTTT. V usage is TRBV27 and J usage is TRBJ2-3; possible D gene TRBD2, 5 bases. Germline-derived CDR1 and CDR2 are MNHEY and SMNVEV (reference sequence). V was trimmed by 2 bases and J by 4 bases, leaving 13 bases between them. The CDR3 has 15 residues.

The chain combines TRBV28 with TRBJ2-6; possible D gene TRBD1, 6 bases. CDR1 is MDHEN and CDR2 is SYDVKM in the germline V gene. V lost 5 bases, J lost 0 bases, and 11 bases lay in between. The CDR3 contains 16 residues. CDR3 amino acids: CASSSQGRSGANVLTF. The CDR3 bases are TGTGCCAGCAGTAGTCAGGGGCGCTCTGGGGCCAACGTCCTGACTTTC.

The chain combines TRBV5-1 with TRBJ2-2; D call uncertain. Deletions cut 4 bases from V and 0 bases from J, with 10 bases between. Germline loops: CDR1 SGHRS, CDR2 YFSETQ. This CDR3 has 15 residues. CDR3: CASSTLQPNTGELFF. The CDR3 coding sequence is TGCGCCAGCAGCACACTGCAGCCGAACACCGGGGAGCTGTTTTTT. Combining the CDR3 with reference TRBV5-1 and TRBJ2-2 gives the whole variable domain KAGVTQTPRYLIKTRGQQVTLSCSPISGHRSVSWYQQTPGQGLQFLFEYFSETQRNKGNFPGRFSGRQFSNSRSEMNVSTLELGDSALYLCASSTLQPNTGELFFGEGSRLTVL.

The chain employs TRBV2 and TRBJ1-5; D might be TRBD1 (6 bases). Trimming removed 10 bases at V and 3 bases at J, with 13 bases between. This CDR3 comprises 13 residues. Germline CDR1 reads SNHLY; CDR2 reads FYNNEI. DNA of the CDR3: TGTGCCATCACGAGGGACACCAATCAGCCCCAGCATTTT. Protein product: CAITRDTNQPQHF.

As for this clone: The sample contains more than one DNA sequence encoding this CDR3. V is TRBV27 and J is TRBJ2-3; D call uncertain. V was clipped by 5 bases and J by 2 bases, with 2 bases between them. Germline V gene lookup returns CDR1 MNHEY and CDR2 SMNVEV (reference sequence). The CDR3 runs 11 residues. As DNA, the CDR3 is TGTGCCAGCAGTCACACAGATACGCAGTATTTT. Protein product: CASSHTDTQYF.

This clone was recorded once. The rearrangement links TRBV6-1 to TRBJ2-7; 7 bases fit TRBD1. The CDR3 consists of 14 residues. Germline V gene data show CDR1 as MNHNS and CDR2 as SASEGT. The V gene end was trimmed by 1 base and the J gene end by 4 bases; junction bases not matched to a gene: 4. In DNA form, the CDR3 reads TGTGCCAGCAGTGAAGAGTGGGACAGATACGAGCAGTACTTC. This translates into CASSEEWDRYEQYF.

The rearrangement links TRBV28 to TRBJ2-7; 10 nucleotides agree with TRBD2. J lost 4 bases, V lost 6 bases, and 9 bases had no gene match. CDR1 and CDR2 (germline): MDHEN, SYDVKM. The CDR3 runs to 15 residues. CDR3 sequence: CASSYGLAEKYEQYF. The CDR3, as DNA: TGTGCCAGCAGCTACGGACTAGCGGAGAAATACGAGCAGTACTTC.

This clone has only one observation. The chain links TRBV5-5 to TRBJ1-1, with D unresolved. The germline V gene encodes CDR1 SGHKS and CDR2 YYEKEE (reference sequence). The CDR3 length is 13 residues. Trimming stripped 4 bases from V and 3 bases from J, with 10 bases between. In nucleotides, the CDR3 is TGTGCCAGCAGCGGCGGGGTGGACACTGAAGCTTTCTTT. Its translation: CASSGGVDTEAFF.

CDR3 residues: CATAGGTGTQETQYF. The CDR3 DNA sequence: TGTGCCACCGCGGGGGGGACAGGGACGCAAGAGACCCAGTACTTC. The chain joins TRBV15 to TRBJ2-5; D is possibly TRBD1 or TRBD2 (9 bases each). In germline, CDR1 is LNHNV, CDR2 YYDKDF (reference sequence). V was trimmed by 8 bases and J by 2 bases, leaving 18 bases between them. The CDR3 is made up of 15 amino acids.

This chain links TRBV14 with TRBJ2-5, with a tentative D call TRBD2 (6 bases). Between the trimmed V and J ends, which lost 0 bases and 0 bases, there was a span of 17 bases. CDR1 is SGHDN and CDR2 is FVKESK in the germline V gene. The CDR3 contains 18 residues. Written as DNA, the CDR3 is TGTGCCAGCAGCCAAGATAGTCTAGCGTCTCCCCACCAAGAGACCCAGTACTTC. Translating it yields CASSQDSLASPHQETQYF.

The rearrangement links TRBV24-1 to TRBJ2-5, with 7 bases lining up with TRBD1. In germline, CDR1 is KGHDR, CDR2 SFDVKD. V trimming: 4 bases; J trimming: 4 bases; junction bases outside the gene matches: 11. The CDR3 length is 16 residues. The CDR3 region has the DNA TGTGCCACCAGTGACACCCCGACAGGGTTTGGAGAGACCCAGTACTTC. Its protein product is CATSDTPTGFGETQYF.

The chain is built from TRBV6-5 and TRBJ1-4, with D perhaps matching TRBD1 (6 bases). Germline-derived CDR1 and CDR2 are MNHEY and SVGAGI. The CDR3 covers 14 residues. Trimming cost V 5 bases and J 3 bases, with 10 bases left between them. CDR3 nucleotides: TGTGCCAGCAGTACCACAGGGTCTAATGAAAAACTGTTTTTT. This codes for CASSTTGSNEKLFF.

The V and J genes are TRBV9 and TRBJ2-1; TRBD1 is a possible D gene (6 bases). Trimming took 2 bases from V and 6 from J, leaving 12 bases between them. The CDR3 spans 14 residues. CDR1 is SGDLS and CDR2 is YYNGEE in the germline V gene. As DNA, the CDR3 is TGTGCCAGCAGCGTGATACAGGGTGCCAATGAGCAGTTCTTC. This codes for CASSVIQGANEQFF. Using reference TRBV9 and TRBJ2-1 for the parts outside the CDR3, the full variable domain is DSGVTQTPKHLITATGQRVTLRCSPRSGDLSVYWYQQSLDQGLQFLIQYYNGEERAKGNILERFSAQQFPDLHSELNLSSLELGDSALYFCASSVIQGANEQFFGPGTRLTVL.

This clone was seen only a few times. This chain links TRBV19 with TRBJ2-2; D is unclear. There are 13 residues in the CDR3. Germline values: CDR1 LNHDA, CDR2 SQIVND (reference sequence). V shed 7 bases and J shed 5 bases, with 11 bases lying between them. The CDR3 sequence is CASTHSYTGELFF. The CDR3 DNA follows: TGTGCCAGTACGCATTCCTATACCGGGGAGCTGTTTTTT. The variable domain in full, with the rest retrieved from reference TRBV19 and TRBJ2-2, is DGGITQSPKYLFRKEGQNVTLSCEQNLNHDAMYWYRQDPGQGLRLIYYSQIVNDFQKGDIAEGYSVSREKKESFPLTVTSAQKNPTAFYLCASTHSYTGELFFGEGSRLTVL.

The CDR3, as DNA: TGTGCCAGCAGCTACATGGACAGAAGCACAGATACGCAGTATTTT. Residues: CASSYMDRSTDTQYF. The rearrangement uses TRBV28 and TRBJ2-3, with D possibly being TRBD1 (6 bases). The germline V gene has CDR1 MDHEN and CDR2 SYDVKM. The CDR3 has 15 residues. The ends were cut back, 6 bases at V and 0 bases at J, with 13 bases in the middle. The whole variable domain, remainder taken from reference TRBV28 and TRBJ2-3, is DVKVTQSSRYLVKRTGEKVFLECVQDMDHENMFWYRQDPGLGLRLIYFSYDVKMKEKGDIPEGYSVSREKKERFSLILESASTNQTSMYLCASSYMDRSTDTQYFGPGTRLTVL.

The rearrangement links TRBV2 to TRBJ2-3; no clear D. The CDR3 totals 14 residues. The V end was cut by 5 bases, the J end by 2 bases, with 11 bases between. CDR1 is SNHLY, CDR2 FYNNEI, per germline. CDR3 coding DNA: TGTGCCAGCAGTCAGACGAGGACCACAGATACGCAGTATTTT. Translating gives CASSQTRTTDTQYF.